These 17 T cell receptor beta chains share one sample of origin, sequenced in a study of cytomegalovirus exposure and HLA in healthy donors. The data were produced by immunoSEQ multiplex PCR, yet TCRdb's version contains in-frame clones alone and is incomplete. The sample lists more than 95,000 clones, roughly 86% occurring once. The sample taken for sequencing was PBMCs. The receptors were gathered from a woman between 18 and 30 years old in good health and CMV-seropositive.

The V and J genes are TRBV5-1 and TRBJ2-4; maybe TRBD2 (5 bases). Trimming cost V 6 bases and J 9 bases, with 19 bases left between them. The CDR3 runs 14 residues. Per the germline V gene, CDR1 is SGHRS and CDR2 is YFSETQ. Here the CDR3 DNA reads TGCGCCAGCACCCTTGTACTGGGAGATGGCATTCAGTACTTC. Its protein is CASTLVLGDGIQYF.

The chain has TRBV6-1 and TRBJ1-2; the D is unclear. The CDR3 runs 15 residues. Per germline, CDR1 MNHNS and CDR2 SASEGT. V lost 3 bases, J lost 8 bases, and 19 bases lay in between. The DNA of the CDR3 is TGTGCCAGCAGTGATAATCTATGGGCGCAGGTGGGCTACACCTTC. It encodes CASSDNLWAQVGYTF.

The chain carries TRBV28 and TRBJ1-5; D gene ambiguous. Trimming pared 7 bases from V and 1 base from J, leaving 8 bases between. Per germline, CDR1 MDHEN and CDR2 SYDVKM. The CDR3 consists of 13 residues. The CDR3 coding sequence is TGTGCCAGCATAGGAGGGAGCAATCAGCCCCAGCATTTT. This codes for CASIGGSNQPQHF. The full variable domain, in which reference TRBV28 and TRBJ1-5 provide the parts outside the CDR3, is DVKVTQSSRYLVKRTGEKVFLECVQDMDHENMFWYRQDPGLGLRLIYFSYDVKMKEKGDIPEGYSVSREKKERFSLILESASTNQTSMYLCASIGGSNQPQHFGDGTRLSIL.

The chain is built from TRBV11-2 and TRBJ2-1; D ambiguous. Germline CDR1 and CDR2: SGHAT and FQNNGV. The CDR3 contains 16 residues. Trimming cost V 2 bases and J 0 bases, with 11 bases left between them. In nucleotides, the CDR3 is TGTGCCAGCAGCTTACCCCTGGCTAGCTCCTACAATGAGCAGTTCTTC. This translates into CASSLPLASSYNEQFF.

This clone was seen a single time. The rearrangement links TRBV9 to TRBJ1-2; TRBD1 is a possible D gene (5 bases). The CDR3 length is 13 residues. Looked up from germline, CDR1 is SGDLS and CDR2 is YYNGEE. V lost 0 bases and J lost 5, with 8 bases in between. The CDR3 nucleotides read TGTGCCAGCAGCGTAGAGGCAGGGTATGGCTACACCTTC. This codes for CASSVEAGYGYTF.

The chain uses TRBV6-5 and TRBJ2-3, with 13 bases matching TRBD2. CDR1 MNHEY and CDR2 SVGAGI come from the germline V gene. The CDR3 runs to 14 residues. The trim removed 6 bases at V and 3 bases at J, leaving 0 bases unmatched. The CDR3, as DNA: TGTGCCAGCAGGACTAGCGGGAGGACAGATACGCAGTATTTT. As protein: CASRTSGRTDTQYF.

Note on this clone: This sample also contains other DNA sequences that code for the same CDR3. The V call is TRBV6-5, the J call TRBJ1-1; D unresolved. This CDR3 contains 13 residues. CDR1 and CDR2 from the germline V gene are MNHEY and SVGAGI. The V gene lost 5 bases and the J gene lost 0 bases, with 7 bases spanning the gap. CDR3 protein: CASSPTVNTEAFF. The CDR3 coding sequence is TGTGCCAGCAGTCCAACAGTGAACACTGAAGCTTTCTTT.

This rearrangement joins TRBV4-2 to TRBJ2-5; TRBD2 aligns across 8 bases. V gave up 0 bases and J gave up 1 base; unmatched junction bases: 1. The germline V gene encodes CDR1 LGHNA and CDR2 YNFKEQ. The CDR3 totals 15 residues. For the CDR3, the DNA is TGTGCCAGCAGCCAAGATCGGGAGGGCCAAGAGACCCAGTACTTC. Translation gives CASSQDREGQETQYF.

This chain joins TRBV7-9 and TRBJ1-2; 7 nucleotides align to TRBD1. The trim removed 5 bases at V and 2 bases at J, leaving 2 bases unmatched. CDR1 is SEHNR, CDR2 FQNEAQ, per germline (reference sequence). CDR3 length equals 13 residues. Written as DNA, the CDR3 is TGTGCCAGCAGCGGGGACAGAAACTATGGCTACACCTTC. Translated: CASSGDRNYGYTF. Based on the CDR3 plus reference TRBV7-9 and TRBJ1-2, the full variable domain is DTGVSQNPRHKITKRGQNVTFRCDPISEHNRLYWYRQTLGQGPEFLTYFQNEAQLEKSRLLSDRFSAERPKGSFSTLEIQRTEQGDSAMYLCASSGDRNYGYTFGSGTRLTVV.

The chain recombines TRBV7-6 with TRBJ2-7, with D perhaps matching TRBD2 (6 bases). Germline CDR1 reads SGHVS; CDR2 reads FNYEAQ. CDR3 length equals 13 residues. Trimming shortened V by 6 bases and J by 4 bases, and 13 bases separated the two germline ends. The CDR3 region is CASSLGLIYEQYF. DNA of the CDR3: TGTGCCAGCAGTCTGGGACTTATTTACGAGCAGTACTTC.

This clone was picked up one time. This sequence joins TRBV6-5 and TRBJ2-7; TRBD1 is a possible D gene (6 bases). The CDR3 is 14 residues long. Germline CDR1 MNHEY, CDR2 SVGAGI. Trimming left V 7 bases short and J 3 bases short, with 16 bases between. The CDR3 loop is CASTKSGHFYEQYF. CDR3 nucleotide sequence: TGTGCCAGCACCAAATCGGGACACTTCTACGAGCAGTACTTC.

This clone showed up just a few times. This rearrangement joins TRBV10-3 to TRBJ1-2; 8 positions agree with TRBD1. V lost 6 bases to trimming and J lost 2 bases; unmatched junction nucleotides: 5. This CDR3 has 14 amino acids. Looked up from germline, CDR1 is ENHRY and CDR2 is SYGVKD. The CDR3 here is CAIREGTGNYGYTF. CDR3 DNA: TGTGCCATCAGGGAAGGGACAGGCAACTATGGCTACACCTTC.

V gene TRBV5-1 combines with J gene TRBJ2-3; D might be TRBD1 (6 bases). The V end lost 0 bases, the J end lost 3 bases, and 14 bases lay between the germline ends. The CDR3 runs 16 residues. Germline V gene data show CDR1 as SGHRS and CDR2 as YFSETQ. CDR3 bases: TGCGCCAGCAGCTTGGGTGGGGGCAGCTCTACAGATACGCAGTATTTT. Translation gives CASSLGGGSSTDTQYF.

This sequence joins TRBV18 and TRBJ2-1, with D perhaps matching TRBD2 (6 bases). Trimming pared 4 bases from V and 5 bases from J, leaving 9 bases between. This CDR3 is built from 13 residues. CDR1 KGHSH and CDR2 LQKENI come from the germline V gene. CDR3 DNA: TGTGCCAGCTCACGAGGAGGGGACAATGAGCAGTTCTTC. Encoded protein: CASSRGGDNEQFF.

V and J are TRBV7-3 and TRBJ1-1; TRBD1 agrees at 10 bases. The germline CDR1 and CDR2 sequences are SGHTA and FQGTGA. J was trimmed by 0 bases and V by 4 bases; bases with no gene match: 5. The length of the CDR3 is 16 residues. Here the CDR3 DNA reads TGTGCCAGCAGCTCGACAGGGGGCGCGTTGAACACTGAAGCTTTCTTT. As protein: CASSSTGGALNTEAFF.

The chain has TRBV7-9 and TRBJ1-2; tentative D call: TRBD1 (5 bases). The V and J ends lost 6 bases and 4 bases respectively, with 12 bases between them. Germline-derived CDR1 and CDR2 are SEHNR and FQNEAQ (reference sequence). The CDR3 totals 13 residues. The CDR3 here is CASSPRGGYGYTF. The CDR3, as DNA: TGTGCCAGCAGTCCACGGGGGGGCTATGGCTACACCTTC.

The chain is built from TRBV7-3 and TRBJ2-1; the D is unclear. The V end lost 1 base, the J end lost 5 bases, and 6 bases lay between the germline ends. This CDR3 has 13 amino acids. CDR1 SGHTA and CDR2 FQGTGA come from the germline V gene. This chain's CDR3 is CASSLNIDNEQFF. The CDR3 DNA follows: TGTGCCAGCAGCTTAAACATCGACAATGAGCAGTTCTTC.